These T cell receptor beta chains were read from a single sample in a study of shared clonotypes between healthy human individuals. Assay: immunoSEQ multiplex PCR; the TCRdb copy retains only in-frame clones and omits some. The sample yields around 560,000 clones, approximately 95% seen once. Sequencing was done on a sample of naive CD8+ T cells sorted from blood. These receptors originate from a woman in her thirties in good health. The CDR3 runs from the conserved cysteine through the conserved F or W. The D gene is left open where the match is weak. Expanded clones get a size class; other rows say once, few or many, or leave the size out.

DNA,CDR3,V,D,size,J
TGTGCCAGCAGCTCCCTGAGGAACACTGAAGCTTTCTTT,CASSSLRNTEAFF,TRBV5-4,.,.,TRBJ1-1
TGCGCCAGCATTGGGGGCGACTCCGAGTACTTC,CASIGGDSEYF,TRBV10-2,.,.,TRBJ2-7
TGTGCCAGCAGTGAAGCCAGGGCCCCCCCGTTTAATGAGCAGTTCTTC,CASSEARAPPFNEQFF,TRBV2,.,.,TRBJ2-1
TGTGCCAGCAGCTTAGGGGGACAGGGTATTCAGCCCCAGCATTTT,CASSLGGQGIQPQHF,TRBV7-8,TRBD1,.,TRBJ1-5
TGTGCCAGCAGTGACGGACTAGCGCACTACAATGAGCAGTTCTTC,CASSDGLAHYNEQFF,TRBV6-1,TRBD2,.,TRBJ2-1
TGTGCCAGCAGTCCCCTGACAGCGAACACCGGGGAGCTGTTTTTT,CASSPLTANTGELFF,TRBV27,.,.,TRBJ2-2
TGTGCCAGCAGCGTAGGGGGGGCCGAAGCTTTCTTT,CASSVGGAEAFF,TRBV9,.,.,TRBJ1-1
TGTGCCAGCAGTTCAACTATGGGACTTGCTCGTGACTATGAGCAGTTCTTC,CASSSTMGLARDYEQFF,TRBV2,.,.,TRBJ2-1
TGTGCCAGCAGGGCCACCGGCTATGGCTACACCTTC,CASRATGYGYTF,TRBV28,.,.,TRBJ1-2
TGTGCCAGCAGGGCCAGTTTCAATGAGCAGTTCTTC,CASRASFNEQFF,TRBV27,.,.,TRBJ2-1
TGTGCCACCAGCAGAGATGAGGCTAGCGGGAGTTCAGAGGAGCAGTTCTTC,CATSRDEASGSSEEQFF,TRBV15,TRBD2,.,TRBJ2-1
TGTGCCAGCAGTTGGACAGGGGCGGATGGAAACACCATATATTTT,CASSWTGADGNTIYF,TRBV6-6,TRBD1,.,TRBJ1-3
TGTGCCAGTAGTATTGGAGCGACCCTGGGTACGCAGTATTTT,CASSIGATLGTQYF,TRBV19,.,.,TRBJ2-3
TGTGCCAGCAGCTTGCCTCCCTCGAATGAGCAGTTCTTC,CASSLPPSNEQFF,TRBV13,.,.,TRBJ2-1
TGTGCCAGCAGCTTGGAGAGGGCAGGGGGCTACGAGCAGTACTTC,CASSLERAGGYEQYF,TRBV5-6,TRBD1,.,TRBJ2-7
TGTGCCAGCAGCCAAACCTGGACAGGGATTAATGAAAAACTGTTTTTT,CASSQTWTGINEKLFF,TRBV7-9,TRBD1,.,TRBJ1-4
TGTGCCAGCAGCTTACCCGAGGGAGACTACTACGAGCAGTACTTC,CASSLPEGDYYEQYF,TRBV7-9,.,.,TRBJ2-7
TGTGCCAGCAGCTTAGGTTCAGATACGCAGTATTTT,CASSLGSDTQYF,TRBV11-2,.,.,TRBJ2-3
TGTGCCAGCAGTGGGACTAGCGGACAAGAGACCCAGTACTTC,CASSGTSGQETQYF,TRBV2,TRBD2,.,TRBJ2-5
TGCGCCAGCAGCTTGGCCGGGACAGGCCCTGGGGATGAGCAGTTCTTC,CASSLAGTGPGDEQFF,TRBV5-1,TRBD1,once,TRBJ2-1
TGTGCCACCAGCCCTGAGTTTCTAGCGGGGCTAACCTACAATGAGCAGTTCTTC,CATSPEFLAGLTYNEQFF,TRBV15,TRBD2,.,TRBJ2-1
TGCGCCAGCAGCTTGGGATCGACTAGCGGGATATACGAGCAGTACTTC,CASSLGSTSGIYEQYF,TRBV5-1,TRBD2,.,TRBJ2-7
TGTGCCAGCAGAGGACAGGGGAACACTGAAGCTTTCTTT,CASRGQGNTEAFF,TRBV27,TRBD1,once,TRBJ1-1
TGTGCCAGCAGTGCCCCAGGGTACGAGCAGTACTTC,CASSAPGYEQYF,TRBV28,.,.,TRBJ2-7
TGTGCCAGTAGTATACCCTCGGAGGGGTCGTACGAGCAGTACTTC,CASSIPSEGSYEQYF,TRBV19,.,.,TRBJ2-7
TGTGCCAGCAGCTTGTGGGGGGCCGAGCAGCCCCAGCATTTT,CASSLWGAEQPQHF,TRBV5-4,.,few,TRBJ1-5
TGCAGCGTCGTCGGGACAGGCCAGAATGAAAAACTGTTTTTT,CSVVGTGQNEKLFF,TRBV29-1,TRBD1,.,TRBJ1-4
TGTGCCAGCAGCTTAGACAACTCTGGAAACACCATATATTTT,CASSLDNSGNTIYF,TRBV7-8,.,.,TRBJ1-3
TGTGCCAGCAGCTTTCCCGAAGGGGGGCCCGGGTGGGAGACCCAGTACTTC,CASSFPEGGPGWETQYF,TRBV11-2,.,.,TRBJ2-5
TGTGCCTGGAAGATGGACGGATCCCTCTATGGCTACACCTTC,CAWKMDGSLYGYTF,TRBV30,.,.,TRBJ1-2
TGTGCCAGTAGTATTACAGGGGTCTTAGCCAAAAACATTCAGTACTTC,CASSITGVLAKNIQYF,TRBV19,TRBD1,once,TRBJ2-4
TGTGCCAGCAGCGAAAACTTCGACATTCCCCAGGGTGAAAAACTGTTTTTT,CASSENFDIPQGEKLFF,TRBV4-2,.,.,TRBJ1-4
TGTGCCAGCAGCTTAGGGGCTAGGCCCCTCGAGCAGTACTTC,CASSLGARPLEQYF,TRBV7-9,.,.,TRBJ2-7
TGTGCCTGGGGCGGGGACACTGAAGCTTTCTTT,CAWGGDTEAFF,TRBV30,.,.,TRBJ1-1
TGTGCCAGCAGCTTATACGGACACACTGAAGCTTTCTTT,CASSLYGHTEAFF,TRBV7-9,.,.,TRBJ1-1
TGTGCCAGCACCTCACTTAGGCCTAGCTCCTACAATGAGCAGTTCTTC,CASTSLRPSSYNEQFF,TRBV27,.,.,TRBJ2-1
TGTGCCAGCAGCTTAAGGGCAGGGGCGGACACTGAAGCTTTCTTT,CASSLRAGADTEAFF,TRBV7-9,.,.,TRBJ1-1
TGCGCCAGCAGCTTCGCAGGGACGGACGAGTTTTACGAGCAGTACTTC,CASSFAGTDEFYEQYF,TRBV5-1,.,.,TRBJ2-7
TGTGCCACCAGCGGGGGGGAGGGTTACTATGGCTACACCTTC,CATSGGEGYYGYTF,TRBV15,.,.,TRBJ1-2
TGTGCCAGCAGCTCCCCCCGACAGGGCTCCTACGAGCAGTACTTC,CASSSPRQGSYEQYF,TRBV13,TRBD1,.,TRBJ2-7
TGTGCCAGCACGGGACAGGGTCGTAGGACCGGGGAGCTGTTTTTT,CASTGQGRRTGELFF,TRBV28,TRBD1,.,TRBJ2-2
TGTGCCAGTAGTATAGGTGGCGGCTCCTACGAGCAGTACTTC,CASSIGGGSYEQYF,TRBV19,.,once,TRBJ2-7
TGCAGCGTCCAGGAGCCTAATCAGCCCCAGCATTTT,CSVQEPNQPQHF,TRBV29-1,.,once,TRBJ1-5
TGTGCCAGTAGTTGGGACCCTAGCTCCTACAATGAGCAGTTCTTC,CASSWDPSSYNEQFF,TRBV19,.,.,TRBJ2-1
TGTGCCAGCAGTTACTCGGAAGGGCACTACGAGCAGTACTTC,CASSYSEGHYEQYF,TRBV6-5,.,.,TRBJ2-7
TGTGCCAGCAACCTATGGGGTTACAATCAGCCCCAGCATTTT,CASNLWGYNQPQHF,TRBV28,.,.,TRBJ1-5
TGTGCCAGCCCTAGGGGAGGGTCGGTGGAAAAACTGTTTTTT,CASPRGGSVEKLFF,TRBV28,.,.,TRBJ1-4
TGTGCCAGCAGGGCCGGGGGGGGCGGCTACACCTTC,CASRAGGGGYTF,TRBV28,.,once,TRBJ1-2
TGTGCCAGCAGTTTAAACGTAAATAGCAATCAGCCCCAGCATTTT,CASSLNVNSNQPQHF,TRBV27,.,.,TRBJ1-5
TGCAGTGCTAGATTTGTTAATGAGCAGTTCTTC,CSARFVNEQFF,TRBV20-1,.,.,TRBJ2-1
TGTGCCAGCGGAAATACAGGGAGCAATTCACCCCTCCACTTT,CASGNTGSNSPLHF,TRBV27,.,.,TRBJ1-6